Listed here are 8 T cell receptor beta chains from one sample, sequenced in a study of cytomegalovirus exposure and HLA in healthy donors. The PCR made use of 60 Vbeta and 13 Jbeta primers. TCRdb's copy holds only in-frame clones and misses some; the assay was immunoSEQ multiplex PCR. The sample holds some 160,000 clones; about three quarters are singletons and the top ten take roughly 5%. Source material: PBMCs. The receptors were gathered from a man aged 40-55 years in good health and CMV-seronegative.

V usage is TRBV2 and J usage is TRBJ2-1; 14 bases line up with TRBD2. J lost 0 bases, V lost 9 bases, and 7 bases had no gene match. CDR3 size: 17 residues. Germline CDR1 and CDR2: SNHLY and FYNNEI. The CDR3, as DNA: TGTGCCAGGTCGGGACTAGCGGGAGAGAGCTCCTACAATGAGCAGTTCTTC. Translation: CARSGLAGESSYNEQFF.

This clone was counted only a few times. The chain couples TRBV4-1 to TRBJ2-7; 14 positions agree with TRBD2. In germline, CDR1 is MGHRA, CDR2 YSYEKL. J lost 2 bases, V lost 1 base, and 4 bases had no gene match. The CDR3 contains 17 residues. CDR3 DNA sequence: TGCGCCAGCAGCCAAGTCTTGACTAGCGGGGGGGCCTACGAGCAGTACTTC. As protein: CASSQVLTSGGAYEQYF.

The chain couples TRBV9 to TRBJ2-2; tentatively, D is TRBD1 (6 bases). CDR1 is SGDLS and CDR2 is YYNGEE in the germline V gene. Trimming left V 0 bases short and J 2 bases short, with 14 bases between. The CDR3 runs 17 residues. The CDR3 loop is CASSVAVGARNTGELFF. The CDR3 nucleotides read TGTGCCAGCAGCGTAGCTGTGGGGGCGCGTAACACCGGGGAGCTGTTTTTT. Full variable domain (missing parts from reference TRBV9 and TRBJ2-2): DSGVTQTPKHLITATGQRVTLRCSPRSGDLSVYWYQQSLDQGLQFLIQYYNGEERAKGNILERFSAQQFPDLHSELNLSSLELGDSALYFCASSVAVGARNTGELFFGEGSRLTVL.

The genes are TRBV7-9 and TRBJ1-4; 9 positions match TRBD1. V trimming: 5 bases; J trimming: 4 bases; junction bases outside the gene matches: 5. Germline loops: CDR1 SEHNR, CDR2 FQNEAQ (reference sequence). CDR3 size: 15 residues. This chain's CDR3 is CASSERQGVNEKLFF. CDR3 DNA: TGTGCCAGCAGCGAAAGACAGGGGGTTAATGAAAAACTGTTTTTT.

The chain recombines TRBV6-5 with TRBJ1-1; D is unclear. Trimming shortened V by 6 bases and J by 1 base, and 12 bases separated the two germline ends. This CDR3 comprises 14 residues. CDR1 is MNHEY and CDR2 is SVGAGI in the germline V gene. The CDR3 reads CASRGGEGNTEAFF. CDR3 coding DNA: TGTGCCAGCAGGGGCGGGGAGGGGAACACTGAAGCTTTCTTT.

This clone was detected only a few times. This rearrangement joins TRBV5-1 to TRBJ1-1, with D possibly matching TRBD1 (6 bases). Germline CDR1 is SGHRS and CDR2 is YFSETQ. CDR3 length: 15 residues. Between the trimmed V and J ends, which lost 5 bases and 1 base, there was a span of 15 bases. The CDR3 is CASRWTVSPNTEAFF. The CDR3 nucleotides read TGCGCCAGCAGGTGGACAGTTAGCCCGAACACTGAAGCTTTCTTT.

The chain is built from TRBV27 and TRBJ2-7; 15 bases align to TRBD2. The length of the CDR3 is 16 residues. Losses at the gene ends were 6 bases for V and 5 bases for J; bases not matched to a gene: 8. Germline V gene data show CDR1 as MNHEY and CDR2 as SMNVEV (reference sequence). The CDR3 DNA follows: TGTGCCAGCAGAGGACTAGCGGGAGGGCCTATCAACGAGCAGTACTTC. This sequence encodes CASRGLAGGPINEQYF.

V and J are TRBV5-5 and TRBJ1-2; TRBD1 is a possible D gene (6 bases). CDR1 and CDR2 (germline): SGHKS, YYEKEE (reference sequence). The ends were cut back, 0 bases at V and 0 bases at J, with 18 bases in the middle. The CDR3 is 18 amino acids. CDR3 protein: CASSLAVGRGNANYGYTF. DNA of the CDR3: TGTGCCAGCAGCTTGGCGGTCGGAAGGGGGAACGCTAACTATGGCTACACCTTC.